This TCR beta chain was identified in a study of graft-versus-host responses after intestinal transplantation. The overall study: Recipients uniformly received anti-thymocyte globulin induction, followed by tacrolimus and steroids for approximately 3 years. Broader study findings: Elevated graft-versus-host to host-versus-graft clonal ratios in allografts were recorded for patients with graft-donor T cell macrochimerism.

Co-plated with some 200,000 CFSE-labeled responder cells were some 200,000 irradiated, violet-dye-labeled stimulator cells. Method: immunoSEQ multiplex PCR; TCRdb's copy keeps in-frame clones and lacks some. The repertoire holds about 17,000 clones, with approximately 40% as singletons. The material was alloreactive CD8+ T cells from a mixed lymphocyte reaction culture, obtained before intestinal transplant. Subset here: CFSE-low proliferating T cells sorted from approximately six-day pre-transplant mixed lymphocyte reaction (GvH or HvG direction). This clonotype originated in a human patient who received an intestinal transplant.

In nucleotides, the CDR3 is TGTGCCAGTAGTCCCGGGACAGCCTACGAGCAGTACTTC. It translates to CASSPGTAYEQYF. The V and J genes are TRBV19 and TRBJ2-5; TRBD1 agrees at 7 bases. The J call may be incorrect, as the DNA end agrees better with TRBJ2-7. There are 13 residues in the CDR3. Germline CDR1 LNHDA, CDR2 SQIVND (reference sequence).